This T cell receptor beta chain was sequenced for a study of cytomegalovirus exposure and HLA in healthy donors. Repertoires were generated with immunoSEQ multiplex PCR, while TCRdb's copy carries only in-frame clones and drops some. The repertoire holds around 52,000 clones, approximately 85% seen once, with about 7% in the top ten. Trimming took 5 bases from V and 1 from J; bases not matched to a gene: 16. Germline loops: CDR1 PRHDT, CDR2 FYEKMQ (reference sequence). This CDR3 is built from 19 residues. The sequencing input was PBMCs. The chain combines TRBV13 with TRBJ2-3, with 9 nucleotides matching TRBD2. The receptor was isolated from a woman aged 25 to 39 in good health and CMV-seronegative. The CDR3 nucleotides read TGTGCCAGCAGCCCCTCCCTTAGCGGGAGAGGTGTGGGCACAGATACGCAGTATTTT. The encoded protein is CASSPSLSGRGVGTDTQYF.